This T cell receptor (beta chain) was recovered during a study of beta chain features in type 1 diabetes. Study conclusions and caveats: People with Type 1 diabetes carried modestly yet significantly shorter TCRB CDR3s in all four CD4+ subsets. Junctions at VDJ sites from type 1 diabetes patients had fewer insertions and more deletions. High-TCR-expressing cells could be over-represented by cDNA sequencing.

This clone showed up just a few times. The antigen is not known. There are 15 residues in the CDR3. The ends were cut back, 6 bases at V and 5 bases at J, with 19 bases in the middle. CDR1 SGHAT and CDR2 FQNNGV come from the germline V gene. cDNA synthesis used the whole RNA isolate, giving expressed TCRB sequences. TCRdb's copy holds only in-frame clones and misses some; the assay was immunoSEQ multiplex PCR. This table has about 650,000 clones, 9.5% to 15% appearing once. Sample: naive CD4+ T cells from blood. The source of this sequence is a man aged 25-45 years with type 1 diabetes. V and J are TRBV11-2 and TRBJ2-5; D gene uncertain. CDR3 sequence: CASRATRNALETQYF. The CDR3 DNA follows: TGTGCCAGCAGAGCAACCAGAAACGCACTGGAGACCCAGTACTTC. The variable domain in full, completed from reference TRBV11-2 and TRBJ2-5, reads EAGVAQSPRYKIIEKRQSVAFWCNPISGHATLYWYQQILGQGPKLLIQFQNNGVVDDSQLPKDRFSAERLKGVDSTLKIQPAKLEDSAVYLCASRATRNALETQYFGPGTRLLVL.